This T cell receptor beta chain was found in a study of shared clonotypes between healthy human individuals. V lost 5 bases, J lost 5 bases, and 18 bases lay in between. The CDR3 covers 15 residues. CDR1 is LNHDA and CDR2 is SQIVND in the germline V gene (reference sequence). Sorted-subset replicate PCR reactions were performed with around 200 ng DNA, corresponding to roughly 30,000 T cell genomes. Assay used: immunoSEQ multiplex PCR; TCRdb lists only in-frame clones, some missing. The sample shows over a million clones, about 80% of them seen only once. Input material: memory CD4+ T cells from PBMCs. Subset meaning: CD45RA-negative fraction. The TCR sequence derives from a man between 18 and 29 years old in good health. Some clones in this sample may be carry-over from other donors' samples. V and J are TRBV19 and TRBJ1-1, with a possible D match to TRBD1 (6 bases). The CDR3 nucleotides are TGTGCCAGTAGTCCCCGTCAGGGGCCGAGGACTGAAGCTTTCTTT. Translating it yields CASSPRQGPRTEAFF.